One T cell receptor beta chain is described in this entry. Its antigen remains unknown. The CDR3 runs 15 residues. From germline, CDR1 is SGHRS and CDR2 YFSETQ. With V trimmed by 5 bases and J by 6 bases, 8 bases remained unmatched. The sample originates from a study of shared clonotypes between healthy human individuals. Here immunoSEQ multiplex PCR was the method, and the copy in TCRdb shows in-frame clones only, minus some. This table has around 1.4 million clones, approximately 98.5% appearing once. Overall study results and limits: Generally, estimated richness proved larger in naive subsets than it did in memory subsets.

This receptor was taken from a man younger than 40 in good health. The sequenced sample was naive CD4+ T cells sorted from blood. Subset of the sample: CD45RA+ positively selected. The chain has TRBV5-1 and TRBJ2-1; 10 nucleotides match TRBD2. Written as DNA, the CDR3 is TGCGCCAGCAGGCCCCCTAGCGGGAGCGGCAATGAGCAGTTCTTC. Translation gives CASRPPSGSGNEQFF. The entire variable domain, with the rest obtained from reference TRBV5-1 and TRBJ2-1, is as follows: KAGVTQTPRYLIKTRGQQVTLSCSPISGHRSVSWYQQTPGQGLQFLFEYFSETQRNKGNFPGRFSGRQFSNSRSEMNVSTLELGDSALYLCASRPPSGSGNEQFFGPGTRLTVL.